This T cell receptor beta chain derives from a study of cytomegalovirus exposure and HLA in healthy donors. As for the study in general: From donors who were HLA-typed, an early data release held around 85 million unique TCRs.

Broader study findings: It is likely that the observed cluster of highly shared sequence variants was a sequencing artifact. Among TCR beta chains of equal frequency, HLA-associated ones were more clonally expanded in a later analysis.

Unrecorded immune exposures were likely, despite nominal health at sampling. V lost 8 bases, J lost 5 bases, and 8 bases lay in between. This CDR3 comprises 11 residues. The V gene's germline CDR1 is SEHNR and CDR2 FQNEAQ (reference sequence). Comment on this clone: The antigen remains unidentified.

PCR involved 60 Vbeta and 13 Jbeta primers. The method was immunoSEQ multiplex PCR; TCRdb's version includes in-frame clones alone and lacks a portion of them. The data hold approximately 140,000 clones, with approximately 80% observed a single time. This clonotype originated in a male donor in good health and CMV-seronegative. This sequence joins TRBV7-9 and TRBJ2-3; D remains unclear. The sequenced sample consisted of PBMCs. CDR3 in DNA: TGTGCCAGCTCGTTCCTAGATACGCAGTATTTT. Translating gives CASSFLDTQYF.